This record covers a single T cell receptor beta chain. Antigen: not known. A CD45RA-negative memory subset and a CD45RA+ naive subset were separated from the CD4+ cells. The CDR3 is 13 amino acids. V was trimmed by 3 bases and J by 8 bases, leaving 11 bases between them. Per the germline V gene, CDR1 is KGHSH and CDR2 is LQKENI. The data derive from a study of shared clonotypes between healthy human individuals. Study-level information: For every donor, three CD4 naive, three CD4 memory, two CD8 naive and one CD8 memory plates were used. Findings and limits, study-wide: The generation probabilities recorded for non-shared clonotypes fell below those of clonotypes shared by all four donors. Only blood underwent sampling, and tissue repertoires likely differ.

Sequencing was performed with immunoSEQ multiplex PCR; in TCRdb, only in-frame clones are kept and a portion is missing. Among 2 million to 3 million clones listed, roughly 93% were seen once. The clonotype originates from a young man in good health. Some clones in this sample may be carry-over from other donors' samples. The sequencing sample was made of naive CD4+ T cells from PBMCs. The subset was: CD45RA+ positively selected. The chain employs TRBV18 and TRBJ1-5, with D unclear. CDR3 in amino acids: CASSPLLGEPQHF. The CDR3 DNA is TGTGCCAGCTCACCCTTGTTGGGTGAGCCCCAGCATTTT. Drawing the rest from reference TRBV18 and TRBJ1-5, the complete variable domain is NAGVMQNPRHLVRRRGQEARLRCSPMKGHSHVYWYRQLPEEGLKFMVYLQKENIIDESGMPKERFSAEFPKEGPSILRIQQVVRGDSAAYFCASSPLLGEPQHFGDGTRLSIL.